Shown below are 2 T cell receptor beta chains from a single sample sequenced in a study of regulatory T cells in long-lasting Graves disease. Library construction for TCR beta used iRepertoire HTBI primers and Arm-PCR of CDR3 regions. TCRdb itself ran the multiplex PCR reads through MiXCR, one entry per CDR3 protein. The sample has fewer than 550,000 distinct CDR3 sequences, roughly 16% seen once. Stated time point: newly diagnosed GD, antithyroid drugs for less than 3 months. Construction of the TCR library relied on RNA isolated from PBMCs. The sample also formed part of further work on T cells in Graves' hyperthyroidism and ophthalmopathy.

This specimen was peripheral blood mononuclear cells (PBMCs), taken at new diagnosis, from a patient treated with antithyroid drugs. The receptors originated from a woman aged 35-65 years with Graves disease.

This CDR3 reads CASSLALTGFSYNEQFF. CDR3 DNA sequence: TGTGCCAGCAGCTTAGCTCTCACGGGGTTCTCCTACAATGAGCAGTTCTTC. V and J are TRBV7-9 and TRBJ2-1, with TRBD2 as a possible D gene (5 bases). V lost 0 bases and J lost 0, with 12 bases in between. Germline V gives CDR1 SEHNR, CDR2 FQNEAQ (reference sequence). The length of the CDR3 is 17 residues.

This clonotype was detected many times. This CDR3 reads CSARSAGGTSYEQYF. The CDR3 coding sequence is TGCAGTGCTAGATCGGCGGGGGGGACCTCCTACGAGCAGTACTTC. The chain carries TRBV20-1 and TRBJ2-7; the match to TRBD2 covers 9 bases. Germline CDR1 and CDR2: DFQATT and SNEGSKA (reference sequence). V lost 2 bases and J lost 0; bases outside the gene matches: 5. The CDR3 covers 15 residues.